This T cell receptor (beta chain) was found in a study of shared clonotypes between healthy human individuals. CDR3 length: 15 amino acids. Germline V CDR1 and CDR2: SGHTA, FQGNSA. V was shortened by 11 bases and J by 1 base, with 15 bases between the two germline ends. CD45RO-negative, CCR7-selected cells formed the naive CD8 fraction, which excluded terminally differentiated effector memory CD45RA+ cells. Several immunoSEQ plates received, in even portions, the genomic DNA of each subset. Profiling relied on immunoSEQ multiplex PCR, and the TCRdb table lists in-frame clones only, not all of them. The sample carries around 2.1 million clones, 85% to 95% recorded once.

The rearrangement links TRBV7-2 to TRBJ2-6; D gene unclear. The sequencing sample was made of naive CD8+ T cells from PBMCs. The origin of this receptor is a man between 18 and 35 years old in good health. Some clones in this sample may be carry-over from other donors' samples. The CDR3 nucleotides are TGTGCCGGGTCCCGCTTCAGGTCTGGGGCCAACGTCCTGACTTTC. Its protein product is CAGSRFRSGANVLTF. Looking up the rest from reference TRBV7-2 and TRBJ2-6 gives the full variable domain: GAGVSQSPSNKVTEKGKDVELRCDPISGHTALYWYRQSLGQGLEFLIYFQGNSAPDKSGLPSDRFSAERTGGSVSTLTIQRTQQEDSAVYLCAGSRFRSGANVLTFGAGSRLTVL.